The 30 T cell receptor beta chains presented below share a single source sample, sequenced in a study of T cells in Graves' hyperthyroidism and ophthalmopathy. TCR beta CDR3 region amplification was performed from RNA transcripts. A first-round RT-PCR of the TCR CDR3 used the HTBI primer set. A single record per CDR3 protein comes from TCRdb applying MiXCR to the multiplex PCR reads. Of around 420,000 distinct CDR3 sequences in the sample, around 13% were seen once. The material sequenced was blood. The receptors come from a woman aged 18-29 years with Graves' hyperthyroidism.

The chain employs TRBV12-3 or TRBV12-4 and TRBJ2-4; weak D call: TRBD2 (6 bases). The CDR3 covers 16 residues. V was cut by 5 bases and J by 1 base, with 15 bases left in between. The CDR3 DNA reads as TGTGCCAGCAGTCGCCCCTGGGCGGGGGCCAAAAACATTCAGTACTTC. Its translation: CASSRPWAGAKNIQYF.

This clonotype was recorded at least ten times. The chain uses TRBV7-8 and TRBJ2-1; 7 bases match TRBD1. The CDR3 runs to 12 residues. The J segment lost 6 bases and the V segment lost 10 bases, leaving 6 bases of the junction unmatched. Germline lookup yields CDR1 SGHVS and CDR2 FQNEAQ. Here the CDR3 reads CATRQGGNEQFF. In DNA, the CDR3 is TGTGCCACTCGACAGGGTGGCAATGAGCAGTTCTTC.

This sequence joins TRBV7-9 and TRBJ1-5; no clear D gene. CDR1 SEHNR and CDR2 FQNEAQ come from the germline V gene (reference sequence). This CDR3 comprises 15 residues. V was shortened by 1 base and J by 5 bases, with 12 bases between the two germline ends. The CDR3 spells CASSLVAFRDQPQHF. For the CDR3, the DNA is TGTGCCAGCAGCTTAGTTGCTTTTAGGGATCAGCCCCAGCATTTT.

In this sample, this clonotype turned up many times. The rearrangement joins TRBV3-1 to TRBJ1-3; D ambiguous. V lost 0 bases and J lost 0, with 9 bases in between. CDR3 length equals 16 residues. In germline, CDR1 is LGHDT, CDR2 YNNKEL (reference sequence). The CDR3 DNA follows: TGTGCCAGCAGCCAAGATGTGTCAGACTCTGGAAACACCATATATTTT. The encoded protein is CASSQDVSDSGNTIYF. Supplemented by reference TRBV3-1 and TRBJ1-3, the full variable domain reads DTAVSQTPKYLVTQMGNDKSIKCEQNLGHDTMYWYKQDSKKFLKIMFSYNNKELIINETVPNRFSPKSPDKAHLNLHINSLELGDSAVYFCASSQDVSDSGNTIYFGEGSWLTVV.

This clonotype was recorded at least ten times. The gene calls are TRBV6-1 and TRBJ2-7, with 9 bases that match TRBD2. The CDR3 contains 15 residues. J lost 6 bases, V lost 6 bases, and 12 bases had no gene match. Germline CDR1 MNHNS, CDR2 SASEGT. In DNA, the CDR3 is TGTGCCAGCAGGGAAAATAGCGGGAGTGGGGCCGAGCAGTACTTC. Protein sequence: CASRENSGSGAEQYF.

This clonotype came up many times. The chain uses TRBV28 and TRBJ2-1; 10 nucleotides match TRBD2. V gave up 6 bases and J gave up 1 base; unmatched junction bases: 12. Germline V lookup: CDR1 MDHEN, CDR2 SYDVKM. The CDR3 length is 18 residues. The CDR3: CASSRPSGRGSSYNEQFF. The CDR3, as DNA: TGTGCCAGCAGCCGACCTAGCGGGAGAGGATCTTCCTACAATGAGCAGTTCTTC. Full variable domain (outside the CDR3, taken from reference TRBV28 and TRBJ2-1): DVKVTQSSRYLVKRTGEKVFLECVQDMDHENMFWYRQDPGLGLRLIYFSYDVKMKEKGDIPEGYSVSREKKERFSLILESASTNQTSMYLCASSRPSGRGSSYNEQFFGPGTRLTVL.

The chain is built from TRBV27 and TRBJ2-2; a weak D match, TRBD2 (6 bases). The CDR3 contains 15 residues. Trimming removed 5 bases from V and 7 bases from J, with 17 bases in between. Germline V CDR1 and CDR2: MNHEY, SMNVEV (reference sequence). For the CDR3, the DNA is TGTGCCAGCAGTCCTAGTGGAGGGTCGAACGGGGAGCTGTTTTTT. It translates to CASSPSGGSNGELFF.

This clonotype was counted between two and nine times. The chain has TRBV5-1 and TRBJ2-7, with D unresolved. Germline loops: CDR1 SGHRS, CDR2 YFSETQ. Trimming cost V 0 bases and J 5 bases, with 6 bases left between them. The CDR3 extends over 12 amino acids. The DNA for the CDR3 is TGCGCCAGCAGCTTGGATTTCAACGAGCAGTACTTC. Protein: CASSLDFNEQYF.

There are many counts of this clonotype. The rearrangement joins TRBV6-5 to TRBJ2-3, with 10 bases fitting TRBD1. Germline V CDR1 and CDR2: MNHEY, SVGAGI. This CDR3 contains 16 residues. The V gene end was trimmed by 0 bases and the J gene end by 4 bases; junction bases not matched to a gene: 4. The CDR3 sequence is CASSYSGTGVADTQYF. As DNA, the CDR3 is TGTGCCAGCAGTTACTCAGGGACAGGGGTAGCAGATACGCAGTATTTT.

This chain uses TRBV18 with TRBJ2-7; D is perhaps TRBD1 (5 bases). Trimming removed 5 bases at V and 4 bases at J, with 12 bases between. CDR3 size: 13 residues. CDR1 and CDR2 (germline): KGHSH, LQKENI. The DNA of the CDR3 is TGTGCCAGCTCAGCACGAAGGGGTTACGAGCAGTACTTC. It encodes CASSARRGYEQYF.

This chain uses TRBV3-1 with TRBJ2-5, with TRBD2 matching 7 bases. This CDR3 is 15 amino acids long. After removal of 4 bases from V and 1 base from J, the junction contained 6 bases not matched to a gene. CDR1 LGHDT and CDR2 YNNKEL come from the germline V gene (reference sequence). CDR3 DNA: TGTGCCAGCAGCCTCACTAGCGCTCTCCAAGAGACCCAGTACTTC. Its protein is CASSLTSALQETQYF.

This clonotype appeared a few times. Germline is not matched at one junction end, which may reflect a read error. The CDR3 here is CVSSLSSANAEAFF. The CDR3, as DNA: TGTGTCAGCTCACTTTCGTCCGCGAACGCTGAAGCTTTCTTT. This sequence joins TRBV18 and TRBJ1-1; D is undetermined. The CDR3 runs 14 residues. CDR1 KGHSH and CDR2 LQKENI come from the germline V gene.

This sequence joins TRBV3-1 and TRBJ2-5; the match to TRBD1 covers 8 bases. The V gene end was trimmed by 0 bases and the J gene end by 2 bases; junction bases not matched to a gene: 11. Germline V CDR1 and CDR2: LGHDT, YNNKEL (reference sequence). CDR3 length: 18 residues. The CDR3 reads CASSQDRQGNFGQETQYF. In DNA form, the CDR3 reads TGTGCCAGCAGCCAAGATCGACAGGGGAACTTTGGACAAGAGACCCAGTACTTC.

This clonotype has just a few counts. V gene TRBV7-6 combines with J gene TRBJ1-2; no definite D call. V was cut by 0 bases and J by 4 bases, with 12 bases left in between. CDR1 is SGHVS and CDR2 is FNYEAQ in the germline V gene. CDR3 length: 15 residues. In nucleotides, the CDR3 is TGTGCCAGCAGCTTAGCGCCCGAAGACACCTATGGCTACACCTTC. This gives the protein CASSLAPEDTYGYTF.

This chain uses TRBV12-3 or TRBV12-4 with TRBJ1-6, with D unresolved. The ends were cut back, 3 bases at V and 3 bases at J, with 15 bases in the middle. The CDR3 extends over 17 amino acids. The CDR3 sequence: CASSLAAGPFYNSPLHF. In DNA, the CDR3 is TGTGCCAGCAGTTTGGCCGCCGGACCTTTCTATAATTCACCCCTCCACTTT.

This clonotype showed up just a few times. This chain links TRBV20-1 with TRBJ2-7, with 8 positions matching TRBD2. With 3 bases clipped from V and 1 base from J, the junction kept 8 bases outside the gene matches. This CDR3 has 15 amino acids. Germline CDR1 reads DFQATT; CDR2 reads SNEGSKA (reference sequence). The CDR3 loop reads CSASKASGLSYEQYF. The CDR3 coding sequence is TGCAGTGCTAGTAAGGCTAGCGGGCTATCCTACGAGCAGTACTTC.

This clonotype was detected ten times or more. The V and J genes are TRBV3-1 and TRBJ1-2; 12 positions agree with TRBD1. CDR3 size: 17 residues. After removal of 2 bases from V and 7 bases from J, the junction contained 11 bases not matched to a gene. Germline V gives CDR1 LGHDT, CDR2 YNNKEL (reference sequence). The CDR3 is CASSQPIAGTGGSGYTF. The DNA for the CDR3 is TGTGCCAGCAGCCAACCAATTGCCGGGACAGGGGGCAGTGGCTACACCTTC.

This clonotype was seen repeatedly, ten times or more. The chain carries TRBV2 and TRBJ2-7; D is perhaps TRBD1 (6 bases). The CDR3 is 15 amino acids. V was shortened by 3 bases and J by 7 bases, with 19 bases between the two germline ends. The germline gives CDR1 SNHLY, CDR2 FYNNEI. The CDR3 is CASSELGAVTGEQYF. The CDR3 coding sequence is TGTGCCAGCAGTGAGCTGGGGGCGGTTACTGGAGAGCAGTACTTC.

The chain joins TRBV19 to TRBJ1-5; D is unclear. The germline CDR1 and CDR2 sequences are LNHDA and SQIVND (reference sequence). The CDR3 is 16 residues long. The germline V and J ends were trimmed by 3 bases and 0 bases, with 12 bases remaining between them. The CDR3 region is CASSMGRTSSNQPQHF. CDR3 bases: TGTGCCAGTAGTATGGGCAGGACCTCTAGCAATCAGCCCCAGCATTTT.

The chain is built from TRBV25-1 and TRBJ1-4, with D unresolved. The CDR3 consists of 14 residues. The germline CDR1 and CDR2 sequences are MGHDK and SYGVNS. V lost 6 bases and J lost 8, with 16 bases in between. CDR3 nucleotide sequence: TGTGCCAGCAGGGAACACTACGGGGAGGAAAAACTGTTTTTT. Its protein is CASREHYGEEKLFF. Full variable domain (remainder filled in from reference TRBV25-1 and TRBJ1-4): EADIYQTPRYLVIGTGKKITLECSQTMGHDKMYWYQQDPGMELHLIHYSYGVNSTEKGDLSSESTVSRIRTEHFPLTLESARPSHTSQYLCASREHYGEEKLFFGSGTQLSVL.

This clonotype was observed many times. The gene calls are TRBV11-2 and TRBJ2-1; TRBD2 matches at 12 bases. This CDR3 comprises 15 residues. The junction had 3 bases not matched to a gene; V was cut back by 0 bases and J by 9 bases. Germline CDR1 reads SGHAT; CDR2 reads FQNNGV. The CDR3 loop reads CASSLEPSGRGEQFF. The CDR3 nucleotides are TGTGCCAGCAGCTTAGAGCCTAGCGGGAGGGGTGAGCAGTTCTTC.

There are many counts of this clonotype. The gene calls are TRBV12-3 or TRBV12-4 and TRBJ2-3, with 8 bases identical to TRBD2. This CDR3 has 15 residues. V lost 6 bases and J lost 5; bases outside the gene matches: 10. CDR3 DNA sequence: TGTGCCAGCAGGCGGACTAGCCCTGAGGGAGATACGCAGTATTTT. This translates into CASRRTSPEGDTQYF.

This clonotype came up many times. The rearrangement links TRBV18 to TRBJ1-1; the D is unclear. Germline loops: CDR1 KGHSH, CDR2 LQKENI. Trimming shortened V by 4 bases and J by 3 bases, and 6 bases separated the two germline ends. The CDR3 runs 12 residues. CDR3 loop: CASSLGHTEAFF. The CDR3, as DNA: TGTGCCAGCTCACTGGGTCACACTGAAGCTTTCTTT.

This clonotype was seen many times. The chain couples TRBV7-2 to TRBJ2-1, with 10 bases that match TRBD2. CDR3 length: 13 amino acids. The trim removed 7 bases at V and 6 bases at J, leaving 3 bases unmatched. Per the germline V gene, CDR1 is SGHTA and CDR2 is FQGNSA. CDR3 DNA sequence: TGTGCCAGCACCAGACTAGCGGGCAATGAGCAGTTCTTC. Amino acids: CASTRLAGNEQFF. The variable domain in full, completed from reference TRBV7-2 and TRBJ2-1, reads GAGVSQSPSNKVTEKGKDVELRCDPISGHTALYWYRQSLGQGLEFLIYFQGNSAPDKSGLPSDRFSAERTGGSVSTLTIQRTQQEDSAVYLCASTRLAGNEQFFGPGTRLTVL.

This CDR3 reads CSARGTGLAGSYNEQFF. The DNA for the CDR3 is TGCAGTGCTAGAGGAACCGGACTAGCGGGCTCCTACAATGAGCAGTTCTTC. The V and J genes are TRBV20-1 and TRBJ2-1, with 11 nucleotides matching TRBD2. The germline CDR1 and CDR2 sequences are DFQATT and SNEGSKA (reference sequence). This CDR3 spans 17 amino acids. The ends lost 1 base at V and 0 bases at J; junction bases unmatched: 5.

Details on this clonotype: Its ends do not fully match the called genes, so a read error is possible. The chain combines TRBV7-9 with TRBJ2-3; unclear D gene. Germline V gene lookup returns CDR1 SEHNR and CDR2 FQNEAQ (reference sequence). The CDR3 spans 14 residues. The CDR3 coding sequence is TGTACCAGCAGCAAGGCGGCATCCACAGATACGCAGTATTTT. This sequence encodes CTSSKAASTDTQYF.

The sample holds a few counts of this clonotype. This chain uses TRBV20-1 with TRBJ2-7, with 11 bases identical to TRBD2. CDR3 length: 14 amino acids. Germline loops: CDR1 DFQATT, CDR2 SNEGSKA (reference sequence). With V trimmed by 4 bases and J by 5 bases, 7 bases remained unmatched. CDR3 residues: CSANLLAGEDEQYF. The CDR3 DNA is TGCAGTGCTAACTTACTAGCGGGAGAAGACGAGCAGTACTTC.

In this sample, this clonotype turned up many times. The chain links TRBV3-1 to TRBJ2-7; TRBD1 matches at 7 bases. J was trimmed by 7 bases and V by 2 bases; bases with no gene match: 2. The CDR3 length is 12 residues. Germline V lookup: CDR1 LGHDT, CDR2 YNNKEL (reference sequence). The CDR3 bases are TGTGCCAGCAGCCAAACAGGGGAAGAGCAGTACTTC. Translation gives CASSQTGEEQYF.

The V gene is TRBV19, the J gene TRBJ2-3; 7 bases fit TRBD2. V gave up 4 bases and J gave up 1 base; unmatched junction bases: 8. The germline V gene has CDR1 LNHDA and CDR2 SQIVND (reference sequence). The CDR3 is 16 residues long. The CDR3 is CASSKLAGVGTDTQYF. Here the CDR3 DNA reads TGTGCCAGTAGTAAGCTTGCGGGAGTCGGCACAGATACGCAGTATTTT.

There are many counts of this clonotype. The chain combines TRBV7-2 with TRBJ1-2, with 7 bases fitting TRBD1. Per the germline V gene, CDR1 is SGHTA and CDR2 is FQGNSA. The CDR3 loop spans 13 amino acids. J was trimmed by 7 bases and V by 7 bases; bases with no gene match: 9. The CDR3 nucleotides are TGTGCCAGCAAACCAGCAGGGGGTGGTGGCTACACCTTC. This translates into CASKPAGGGGYTF.